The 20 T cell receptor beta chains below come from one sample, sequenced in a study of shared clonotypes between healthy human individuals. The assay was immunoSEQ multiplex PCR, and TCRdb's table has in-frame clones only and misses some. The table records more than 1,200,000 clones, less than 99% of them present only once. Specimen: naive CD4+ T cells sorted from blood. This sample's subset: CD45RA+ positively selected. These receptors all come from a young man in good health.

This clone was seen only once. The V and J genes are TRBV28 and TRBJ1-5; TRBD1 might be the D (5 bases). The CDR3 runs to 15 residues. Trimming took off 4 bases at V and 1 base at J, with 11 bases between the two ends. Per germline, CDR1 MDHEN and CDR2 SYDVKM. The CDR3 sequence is CASSSPWDSNQPQHF. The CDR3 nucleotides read TGTGCCAGCAGTTCCCCTTGGGACAGCAATCAGCCCCAGCATTTT. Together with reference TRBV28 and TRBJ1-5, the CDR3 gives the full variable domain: DVKVTQSSRYLVKRTGEKVFLECVQDMDHENMFWYRQDPGLGLRLIYFSYDVKMKEKGDIPEGYSVSREKKERFSLILESASTNQTSMYLCASSSPWDSNQPQHFGDGTRLSIL.

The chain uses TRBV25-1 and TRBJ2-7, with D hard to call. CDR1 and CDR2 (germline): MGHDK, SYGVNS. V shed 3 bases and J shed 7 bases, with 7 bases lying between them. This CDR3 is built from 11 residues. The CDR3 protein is CASSDRREQYF. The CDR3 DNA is TGTGCCAGCAGTGATCGGAGAGAGCAGTACTTC.

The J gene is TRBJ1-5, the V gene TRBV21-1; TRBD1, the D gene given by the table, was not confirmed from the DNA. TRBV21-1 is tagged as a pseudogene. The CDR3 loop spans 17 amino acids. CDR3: CASTKGRGRRRNQPQHF. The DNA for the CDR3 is TGTGCCAGCACCAAGGGAAGGGGGCGTAGACGCAATCAGCCCCAGCATTTT.

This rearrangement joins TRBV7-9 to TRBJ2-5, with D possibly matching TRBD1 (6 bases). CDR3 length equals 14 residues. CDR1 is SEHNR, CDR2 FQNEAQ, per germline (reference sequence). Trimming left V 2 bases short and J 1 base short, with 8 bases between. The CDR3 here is CASSLMDSQETQYF. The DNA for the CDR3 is TGTGCCAGCAGCTTAATGGACAGCCAAGAGACCCAGTACTTC.

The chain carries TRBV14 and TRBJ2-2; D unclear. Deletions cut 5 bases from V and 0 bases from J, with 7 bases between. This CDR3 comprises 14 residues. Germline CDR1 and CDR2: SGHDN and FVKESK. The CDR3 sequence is CASSSRTNTGELFF. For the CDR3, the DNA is TGTGCCAGCAGCTCCAGGACGAACACCGGGGAGCTGTTTTTT.

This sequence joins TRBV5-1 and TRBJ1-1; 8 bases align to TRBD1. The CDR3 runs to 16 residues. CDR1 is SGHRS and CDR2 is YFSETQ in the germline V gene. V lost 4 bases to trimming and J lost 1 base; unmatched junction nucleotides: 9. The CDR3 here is CASSPDRGGANTEAFF. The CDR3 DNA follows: TGCGCCAGCAGCCCCGACAGGGGTGGGGCGAACACTGAAGCTTTCTTT.

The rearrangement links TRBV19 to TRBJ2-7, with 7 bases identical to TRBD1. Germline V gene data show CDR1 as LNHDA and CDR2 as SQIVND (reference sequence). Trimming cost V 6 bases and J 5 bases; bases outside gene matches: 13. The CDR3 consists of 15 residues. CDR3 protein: CASRATGEKVNEQYF. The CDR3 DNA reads TGTGCCAGTAGGGCAACAGGGGAGAAGGTGAACGAGCAGTACTTC.

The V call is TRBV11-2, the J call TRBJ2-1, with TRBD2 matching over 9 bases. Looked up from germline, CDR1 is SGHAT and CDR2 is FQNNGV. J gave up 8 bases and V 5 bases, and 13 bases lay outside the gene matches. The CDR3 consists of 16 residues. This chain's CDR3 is CASSPGGLAGLDEQFF. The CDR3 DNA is TGTGCCAGCAGCCCAGGCGGCCTAGCGGGACTGGATGAGCAGTTCTTC. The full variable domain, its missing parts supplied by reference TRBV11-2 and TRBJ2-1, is EAGVAQSPRYKIIEKRQSVAFWCNPISGHATLYWYQQILGQGPKLLIQFQNNGVVDDSQLPKDRFSAERLKGVDSTLKIQPAKLEDSAVYLCASSPGGLAGLDEQFFGPGTRLTVL.

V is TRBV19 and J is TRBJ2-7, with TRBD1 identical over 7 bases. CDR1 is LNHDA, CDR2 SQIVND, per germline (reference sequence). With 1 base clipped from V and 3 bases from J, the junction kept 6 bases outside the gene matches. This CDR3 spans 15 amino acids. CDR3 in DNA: TGTGCCAGTAGTATAGCCTTAGACAGGGTCTACGAGCAGTACTTC. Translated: CASSIALDRVYEQYF.

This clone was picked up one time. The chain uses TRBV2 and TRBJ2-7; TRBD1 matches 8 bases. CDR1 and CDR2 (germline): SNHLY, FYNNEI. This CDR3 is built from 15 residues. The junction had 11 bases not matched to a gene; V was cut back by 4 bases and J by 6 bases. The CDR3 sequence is CASSGRTGNFLEQYF. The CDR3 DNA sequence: TGTGCCAGCAGTGGCCGGACAGGGAATTTTCTCGAGCAGTACTTC.

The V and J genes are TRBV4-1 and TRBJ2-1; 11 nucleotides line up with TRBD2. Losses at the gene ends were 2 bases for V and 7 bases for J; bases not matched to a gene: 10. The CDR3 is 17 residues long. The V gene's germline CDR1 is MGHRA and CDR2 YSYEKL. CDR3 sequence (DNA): TGCGCCAGCAGCCAACCATATAGCGGGAGGGAAACAAATGAGCAGTTCTTC. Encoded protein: CASSQPYSGRETNEQFF.

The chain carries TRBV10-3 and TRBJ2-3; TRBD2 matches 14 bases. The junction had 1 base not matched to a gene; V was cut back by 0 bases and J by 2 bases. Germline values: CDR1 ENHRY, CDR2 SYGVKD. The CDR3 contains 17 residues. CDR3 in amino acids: CAISESGLAGATDTQYF. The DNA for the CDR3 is TGTGCCATCAGTGAGTCGGGACTAGCGGGAGCCACAGATACGCAGTATTTT.

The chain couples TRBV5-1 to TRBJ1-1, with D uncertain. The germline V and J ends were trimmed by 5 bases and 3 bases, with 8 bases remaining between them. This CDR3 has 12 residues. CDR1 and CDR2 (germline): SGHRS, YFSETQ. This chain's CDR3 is CASRYGDTEAFF. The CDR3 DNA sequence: TGCGCCAGCAGATATGGGGACACTGAAGCTTTCTTT.

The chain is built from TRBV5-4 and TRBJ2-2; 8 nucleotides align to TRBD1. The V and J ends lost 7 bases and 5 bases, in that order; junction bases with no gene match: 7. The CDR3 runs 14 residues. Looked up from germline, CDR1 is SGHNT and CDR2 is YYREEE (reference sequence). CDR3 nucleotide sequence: TGTGCCAGCTCCTTCAGGGGGCGAACCGGGGAGCTGTTTTTT. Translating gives CASSFRGRTGELFF.

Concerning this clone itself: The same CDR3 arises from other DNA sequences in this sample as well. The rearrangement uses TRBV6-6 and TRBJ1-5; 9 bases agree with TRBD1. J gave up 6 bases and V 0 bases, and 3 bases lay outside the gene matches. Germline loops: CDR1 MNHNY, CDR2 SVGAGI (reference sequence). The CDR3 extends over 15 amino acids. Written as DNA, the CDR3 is TGTGCCAGCAGTTACTCGGGACAGGGTGGTCAGCCCCAGCATTTT. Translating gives CASSYSGQGGQPQHF.

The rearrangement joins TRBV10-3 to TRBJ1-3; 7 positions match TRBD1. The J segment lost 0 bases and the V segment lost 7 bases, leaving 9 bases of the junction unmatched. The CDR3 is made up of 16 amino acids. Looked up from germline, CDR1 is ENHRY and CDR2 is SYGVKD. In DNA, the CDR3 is TGTGCCATCAATGTCGGCAGGGGGAACTCTGGAAACACCATATATTTT. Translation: CAINVGRGNSGNTIYF.

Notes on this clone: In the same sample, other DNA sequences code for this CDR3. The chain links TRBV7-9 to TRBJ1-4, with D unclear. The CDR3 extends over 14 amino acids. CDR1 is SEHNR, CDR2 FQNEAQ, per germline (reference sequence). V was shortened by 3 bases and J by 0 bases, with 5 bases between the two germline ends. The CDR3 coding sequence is TGTGCCAGCAGCTTGGCGGCAACTAATGAAAAACTGTTTTTT. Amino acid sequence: CASSLAATNEKLFF.

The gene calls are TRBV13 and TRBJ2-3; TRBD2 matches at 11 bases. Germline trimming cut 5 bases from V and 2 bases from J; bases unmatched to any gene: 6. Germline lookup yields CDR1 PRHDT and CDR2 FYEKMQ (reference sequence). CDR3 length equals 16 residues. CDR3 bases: TGTGCCAGCAGCCCCGCGGGACTAGCGGTCACAGATACGCAGTATTTT. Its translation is CASSPAGLAVTDTQYF.

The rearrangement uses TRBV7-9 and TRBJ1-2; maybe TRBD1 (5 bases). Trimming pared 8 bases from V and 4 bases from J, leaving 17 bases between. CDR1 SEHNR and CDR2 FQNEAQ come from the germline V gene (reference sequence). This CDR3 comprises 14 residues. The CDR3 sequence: CASGPGGEVYGYTF. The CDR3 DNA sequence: TGTGCCAGCGGACCCGGAGGGGAGGTCTATGGCTACACCTTC.

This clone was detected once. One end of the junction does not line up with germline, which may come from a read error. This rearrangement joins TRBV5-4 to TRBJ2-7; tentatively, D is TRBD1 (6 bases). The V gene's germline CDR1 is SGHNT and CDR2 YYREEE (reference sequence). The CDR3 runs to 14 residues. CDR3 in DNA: TGTGCCAGCAGCTTTCGCGACAGGTCGTACGTGCAGTACTTC. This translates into CASSFRDRSYVQYF.